Each of the 30 T cell receptor beta chains below was sequenced from the same sample in a study of vaccination effects on CD4 cells after COVID-19. The authors isolated CD4+ T cells after roughly 10 days of culture. Participants were vaccinated with two doses of either the BNT162b2 or mRNA-1273 vaccine. Here immunoSEQ multiplex PCR was the method, and the copy in TCRdb shows in-frame clones only, minus some. Among 50,000 to 60,000 clones listed, approximately 81% were seen once. These receptors are not linked to any known antigen. Sequencing used CD4+ T cells from PBMCs cultured without peptide, obtained after COVID-19 vaccination. The receptor set was obtained from a human donor who received a COVID-19 vaccine.

Only a few counts were recorded for this clone. This rearrangement joins TRBV19 to TRBJ1-2; D gene unclear. Germline CDR1 is LNHDA and CDR2 is SQIVND (reference sequence). V was shortened by 5 bases and J by 8 bases, with 15 bases between the two germline ends. CDR3 size: 13 residues. The chain's CDR3 is CASSGSAVAGYTF. As DNA, the CDR3 is TGTGCCAGTAGTGGTTCGGCAGTCGCCGGCTACACCTTC.

The CDR3 DNA reads as TGTGCCAGCAGTGAGACGAGACAGGGGGGGGAGACCCAGTACTTC. The encoded protein is CASSETRQGGETQYF. The J gene is TRBJ2-5, the V gene TRBV6-1; 9 bases match TRBD1. The junction had 7 bases not matched to a gene; V was cut back by 3 bases and J by 5 bases. The CDR3 sequence is 15 residues long. CDR1 is MNHNS, CDR2 SASEGT, per germline.

In this sample, this clone turned up a few times. The V gene is TRBV7-9, the J gene TRBJ1-1, with unresolved D. Trimming removed 5 bases at V and 1 base at J, with 8 bases between. This CDR3 has 13 residues. The germline V gene encodes CDR1 SEHNR and CDR2 FQNEAQ (reference sequence). The CDR3 bases are TGTGCCAGCAGCAGCATATCGAACACTGAAGCTTTCTTT. Protein sequence: CASSSISNTEAFF.

The genes are TRBV2 and TRBJ2-3; D might be TRBD2 (5 bases). The CDR3 has 16 amino acids. Germline assignment: CDR1 SNHLY and CDR2 FYNNEI. V was cut by 4 bases and J by 2 bases, with 16 bases left in between. CDR3 protein: CASSASPGLATDTQYF. As DNA, the CDR3 is TGTGCCAGCAGTGCCTCTCCCGGACTCGCCACAGATACGCAGTATTTT.

J is TRBJ2-7 and V is TRBV7-2; 10 bases map to TRBD2. CDR1 is SGHTA and CDR2 is FQGNSA in the germline V gene. The CDR3 is made up of 16 amino acids. Trimming cost V 5 bases and J 3 bases; bases outside gene matches: 10. The CDR3 sequence is CASSQTLAGARYEQYF. CDR3 sequence (DNA): TGTGCCAGCAGCCAGACCCTAGCGGGGGCCCGCTACGAGCAGTACTTC.

This chain uses TRBV5-1 with TRBJ2-2, with D perhaps matching TRBD1 (6 bases). Germline V gene lookup returns CDR1 SGHRS and CDR2 YFSETQ. Trimming took off 0 bases at V and 5 bases at J, with 8 bases between the two ends. The length of the CDR3 is 14 residues. The CDR3: CASSLGTATGELFF. CDR3 bases: TGCGCCAGCAGCTTGGGGACAGCTACCGGGGAGCTGTTTTTT.

The rearrangement uses TRBV3-1 (or the pseudogene TRBV3-2) and TRBJ2-1; 10 nucleotides agree with TRBD2. Germline V lookup: CDR1 LGHDT, CDR2 YNNKEL (reference sequence). CDR3 size: 12 residues. V was pared by 5 bases and J by 15 bases, with 7 bases of the junction left unmatched. DNA for the CDR3: TGTGCCAGCAGCAGAGCGGGAGGGGGAGGGTTCTTC. It specifies CASSRAGGGGFF.

The chain joins TRBV11-2 to TRBJ2-3; TRBD2 agrees at 11 bases. Per the germline V gene, CDR1 is SGHAT and CDR2 is FQNNGV. With 5 bases clipped from V and 4 bases from J, the junction kept 5 bases outside the gene matches. CDR3 length: 15 residues. In nucleotides, the CDR3 is TGTGCCAGCAGCCCCGCGGGACTAGCGGCAGATACGCAGTATTTT. Encoded protein: CASSPAGLAADTQYF.

The chain employs TRBV6-5 and TRBJ2-1; D is undetermined. V was pared by 7 bases and J by 7 bases, with 11 bases between. Germline V gene lookup returns CDR1 MNHEY and CDR2 SVGAGI. CDR3 length equals 12 residues. CDR3 in amino acids: CASTLGRNEQFF. CDR3 nucleotides: TGTGCCAGCACCTTGGGTCGAAATGAGCAGTTCTTC.

The table lists this clone with a count of one. This rearrangement joins TRBV5-1 to TRBJ2-7, with 7 positions matching TRBD1. This CDR3 contains 15 residues. CDR1 and CDR2 from the germline V gene are SGHRS and YFSETQ. V shed 5 bases, J shed 3 bases, and the junction held 11 bases outside the gene matches. The CDR3 loop is CASRPTGQSFYEQYF. The CDR3 region has the DNA TGCGCCAGCAGGCCAACGGGACAGAGCTTCTACGAGCAGTACTTC.

CDR3 protein: CASGDNEKLFF. The CDR3, as DNA: TGTGCCAGCGGTGATAATGAAAAACTGTTTTTT. J is TRBJ1-4 and V is TRBV7-2, with D hard to call. The germline CDR1 and CDR2 sequences are SGHTA and FQGNSA. Trimming cost V 8 bases and J 4 bases, with 5 bases left between them. The length of the CDR3 is 11 residues.

The CDR3 sequence: CASSYSPGHRVSYEQYF. In nucleotides, the CDR3 is TGTGCCAGCAGTTACTCACCGGGACACCGAGTCTCCTACGAGCAGTACTTC. The chain carries TRBV6-2 or TRBV6-3 and TRBJ2-7; tentative D call: TRBD1 (6 bases). CDR3 size: 17 residues. Germline lookup yields CDR1 MNHEY and CDR2 SVGEGT. The ends were cut back, 0 bases at V and 0 bases at J, with 15 bases in the middle.

This sequence joins TRBV6-5 and TRBJ1-5; no definite D call. Trimming removed 6 bases from V and 4 bases from J, with 7 bases in between. Germline assignment: CDR1 MNHEY and CDR2 SVGAGI. There are 12 residues in the CDR3. CDR3 residues: CASSPANQPQHF. The CDR3 coding sequence is TGTGCCAGCAGCCCCGCAAATCAGCCCCAGCATTTT.

The chain employs TRBV20-1 and TRBJ1-6, with no clear D. The CDR3 totals 14 residues. Looked up from germline, CDR1 is DFQATT and CDR2 is SNEGSKA (reference sequence). V was pared by 3 bases and J by 7 bases, with 13 bases between. CDR3 nucleotide sequence: TGCAGTGCTAGTGAGAGGGAAGGCAATTCACCCCTCCACTTT. Its protein product is CSASEREGNSPLHF.

This clone appeared a few times. The V call is TRBV5-1, the J call TRBJ1-1, with TRBD1 matching over 11 bases. The junction had 8 bases not matched to a gene; V was cut back by 7 bases and J by 6 bases. The V gene's germline CDR1 is SGHRS and CDR2 YFSETQ. The CDR3 runs 14 residues. CDR3 sequence: CASRGQGGFAEAFF. The CDR3 DNA sequence: TGCGCCAGCCGGGGACAGGGGGGTTTTGCTGAAGCTTTCTTT.

This chain joins TRBV5-4 and TRBJ1-2; D remains ambiguous. The V end lost 4 bases, the J end lost 4 bases, and 11 bases lay between the germline ends. The CDR3 is made up of 13 amino acids. Germline V gene lookup returns CDR1 SGHNT and CDR2 YYREEE (reference sequence). DNA for the CDR3: TGTGCCAGCAGCCGCGACGGCTCCTATGGCTACACCTTC. Translated: CASSRDGSYGYTF. The variable domain in full, with the rest retrieved from reference TRBV5-4 and TRBJ1-2, is ETGVTQSPTHLIKTRGQQVTLRCSSQSGHNTVSWYQQALGQGPQFIFQYYREEENGRGNFPPRFSGLQFPNYSSELNVNALELDDSALYLCASSRDGSYGYTFGSGTRLTVV.

In its sample, this clone was seen a few times. J is TRBJ1-6 and V is TRBV25-1; D perhaps matches TRBD1 (6 bases). The V and J ends lost 4 bases and 14 bases respectively, with 12 bases between them. Germline V gives CDR1 MGHDK, CDR2 SYGVNS. This CDR3 region has 12 residues. Written as DNA, the CDR3 is TGTGCCAGCAGTGTACAGGGTATAACCCTCCACTTT. Its translation: CASSVQGITLHF. The full variable domain, its missing parts supplied by reference TRBV25-1 and TRBJ1-6, is EADIYQTPRYLVIGTGKKITLECSQTMGHDKMYWYQQDPGMELHLIHYSYGVNSTEKGDLSSESTVSRIRTEHFPLTLESARPSHTSQYLCASSVQGITLHFGNGTRLTVT.

With respect to this clone: One end of the junction does not line up with germline, which may come from a read error. V gene TRBV25-1 combines with J gene TRBJ2-7, with no clear D. The CDR3 is 14 residues long. Germline lookup yields CDR1 MGHDK and CDR2 SYGVNS. CDR3 sequence: CASSGTAGSHEQYF. The CDR3 DNA sequence: TGTGCCAGCAGTGGTACAGCCGGCTCCCACGAGCAGTACTTC.

The genes are TRBV4-3 and TRBJ1-2, with a possible D match to TRBD1 (5 bases). V lost 2 bases and J lost 8, with 15 bases in between. This CDR3 region has 14 residues. Germline lookup yields CDR1 LGHNA and CDR2 YSLEER. CDR3: CASSQNFQGVGYTF. CDR3 bases: TGCGCCAGCAGCCAAAATTTTCAGGGAGTGGGCTACACCTTC.

The chain links TRBV6-5 to TRBJ1-2; unclear D gene. The CDR3 is made up of 15 amino acids. Germline V CDR1 and CDR2: MNHEY, SVGAGI. With 0 bases removed from V and 0 bases from J, the gap between germline ends came to 8 bases. The CDR3 nucleotides are TGTGCCAGCAGTTACTCGTGGGTTACTAACTATGGCTACACCTTC. Translation gives CASSYSWVTNYGYTF.

The CDR3 region has the DNA TGTGCCAGTAGTAGCTTGGGCTATGGCTACACCTTC. Its translation: CASSSLGYGYTF. This rearrangement joins TRBV19 to TRBJ1-2; D unclear. The germline CDR1 and CDR2 sequences are LNHDA and SQIVND (reference sequence). Trimming took 4 bases from V and 4 from J, leaving 7 bases between them. This CDR3 has 12 amino acids. The variable domain in full, with the rest retrieved from reference TRBV19 and TRBJ1-2, is DGGITQSPKYLFRKEGQNVTLSCEQNLNHDAMYWYRQDPGQGLRLIYYSQIVNDFQKGDIAEGYSVSREKKESFPLTVTSAQKNPTAFYLCASSSLGYGYTFGSGTRLTVV.

V and J are TRBV27 and TRBJ2-3; perhaps TRBD1 as D (5 bases). V lost 0 bases, J lost 1 base, and 11 bases lay in between. This CDR3 contains 16 residues. Germline lookup yields CDR1 MNHEY and CDR2 SMNVEV (reference sequence). The chain's CDR3 is CASSLSAGLGTDTQYF. The CDR3 DNA follows: TGTGCCAGCAGTTTATCAGCAGGGTTGGGCACAGATACGCAGTATTTT.

The CDR3 sequence is CASSLVSRGSPLNEQFF. The DNA of the CDR3 is TGTGCCAGCAGCTTAGTTTCGCGGGGGTCCCCATTGAATGAGCAGTTCTTC. The chain joins TRBV11-2 to TRBJ2-1; 7 bases align to TRBD2. In germline, CDR1 is SGHAT, CDR2 FQNNGV. The CDR3 extends over 17 amino acids. The V segment lost 1 base and the J segment 7 bases; nucleotides outside the gene matches: 13.

The chain carries TRBV6-5 and TRBJ1-3; no clear D gene. Germline V gene lookup returns CDR1 MNHEY and CDR2 SVGAGI. Trimming pared 0 bases from V and 7 bases from J, leaving 16 bases between. CDR3 length: 16 residues. The chain's CDR3 is CASSYSTIGGWNTIYF. The CDR3 DNA follows: TGTGCCAGCAGTTACTCGACTATTGGAGGGTGGAACACCATATATTTT.

The gene calls are TRBV7-2 and TRBJ1-1; D unclear. The germline gives CDR1 SGHTA, CDR2 FQGNSA. V was pared by 5 bases and J by 4 bases, with 8 bases between. This CDR3 is 12 amino acids long. The CDR3 loop reads CASSPPGTEAFF. As DNA, the CDR3 is TGTGCCAGCAGCCCCCCAGGCACTGAAGCTTTCTTT.

The chain uses TRBV6-5 and TRBJ1-2; TRBD1 aligns across 9 bases. The germline V gene has CDR1 MNHEY and CDR2 SVGAGI. This CDR3 contains 15 residues. The J segment lost 0 bases and the V segment lost 5 bases, leaving 4 bases of the junction unmatched. The DNA for the CDR3 is TGTGCCAGCAGTACAGGGGGCTCTCCTAACTATGGCTACACCTTC. This sequence encodes CASSTGGSPNYGYTF.

The DNA for the CDR3 is TGTGCCAGCACCTACACCCGGACCCGCTACACTGAAGCTTTCTTT. Its translation is CASTYTRTRYTEAFF. The chain joins TRBV28 to TRBJ1-1; D not certain. Per the germline V gene, CDR1 is MDHEN and CDR2 is SYDVKM. V lost 7 bases and J 3 bases, leaving 18 bases between the germline ends. This CDR3 comprises 15 residues.

The gene calls are TRBV28 and TRBJ2-7, with D perhaps matching TRBD1 (6 bases). The CDR3 has 15 residues. CDR1 and CDR2 from the germline V gene are MDHEN and SYDVKM. V was pared by 5 bases and J by 3 bases, with 17 bases between. DNA of the CDR3: TGTGCCAGCAGTCCCGGGACAAGTACTCTCTACGAGCAGTACTTC. This translates into CASSPGTSTLYEQYF.

The genes are TRBV5-4 and TRBJ2-7; D might be TRBD1 (7 bases). The germline CDR1 and CDR2 sequences are SGHNT and YYREEE (reference sequence). V was trimmed by 0 bases and J by 3 bases, leaving 19 bases between them. This CDR3 region has 17 residues. Written as DNA, the CDR3 is TGTGCCAGCAGCTTGGGGGCAGGGGGGACAGACCTCTACGAGCAGTACTTC. Its translation: CASSLGAGGTDLYEQYF. Based on the CDR3 plus reference TRBV5-4 and TRBJ2-7, the full variable domain is ETGVTQSPTHLIKTRGQQVTLRCSSQSGHNTVSWYQQALGQGPQFIFQYYREEENGRGNFPPRFSGLQFPNYSSELNVNALELDDSALYLCASSLGAGGTDLYEQYFGPGTRLTVT.

The J gene is TRBJ2-2, the V gene TRBV21-1. TRBV21-1 is recorded as a pseudogene. The CDR3 covers 14 residues. The CDR3 sequence: CASSNPENTGELFF. The CDR3 nucleotides read TGTGCCAGCAGCAACCCCGAGAACACCGGGGAGCTGTTTTTT.